Described below is a single T cell receptor beta chain sequence and its context. Trimming cost V 1 base and J 7 bases, with 15 bases left between them. The CDR3 runs to 15 residues. Germline V gene lookup returns CDR1 MDHEN and CDR2 SYDVKM. These data originate in a study of blood T cell repertoires in COVID-19. Participants were aged about 18 to 95 years, lived in over 20 US areas, and enrolled virtually. Allocation to cohorts depended on clinical history reported by the participants. Data came from immunoSEQ multiplex PCR; TCRdb stores just in-frame clones and leaves some out. This sample has some 250,000 clones, with approximately 83% found just once.

The sequence came from a woman in her forties or fifties who had recovered from COVID-19. Sequencing input: PBMCs or T cells enriched from blood (not recorded which). This chain links TRBV28 with TRBJ2-3; D possibly corresponds to TRBD2 (6 bases). Written as DNA, the CDR3 is TGTGCCAGCAGTTTATATTCCCTAGCGACCTATACGCAGTATTTT. The encoded protein is CASSLYSLATYTQYF. Using reference TRBV28 and TRBJ2-3 for the parts outside the CDR3, the full variable domain is DVKVTQSSRYLVKRTGEKVFLECVQDMDHENMFWYRQDPGLGLRLIYFSYDVKMKEKGDIPEGYSVSREKKERFSLILESASTNQTSMYLCASSLYSLATYTQYFGPGTRLTVL.